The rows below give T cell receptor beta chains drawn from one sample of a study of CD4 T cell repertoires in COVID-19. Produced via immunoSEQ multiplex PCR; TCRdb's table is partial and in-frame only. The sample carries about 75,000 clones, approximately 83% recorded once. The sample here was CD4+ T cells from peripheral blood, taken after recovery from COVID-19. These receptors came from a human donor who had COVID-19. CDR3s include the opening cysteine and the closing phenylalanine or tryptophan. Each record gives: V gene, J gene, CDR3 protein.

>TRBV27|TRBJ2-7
CASSPSTSARTYEQYF
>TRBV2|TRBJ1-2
CASSVGAGTGYTF
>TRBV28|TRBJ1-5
CASASGQPVNSNQPQHF
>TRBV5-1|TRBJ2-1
CASSLGQENNEQFF
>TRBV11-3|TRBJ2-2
CASSLESFGLTTGELFF
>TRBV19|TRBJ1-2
CASSTGTGPYGYTF
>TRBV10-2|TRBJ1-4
CASSDREINEKLFF
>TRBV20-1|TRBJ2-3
CSASDSGTDTQYF
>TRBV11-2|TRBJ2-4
CASSPRGSGTQNIQYF
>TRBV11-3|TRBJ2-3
CASSLQGAGEDTQYF
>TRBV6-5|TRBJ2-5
CASSSQGMETQYF
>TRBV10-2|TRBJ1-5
CASSEPWGGLGGNQPQHF
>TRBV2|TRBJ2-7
CASNQEVEQYF
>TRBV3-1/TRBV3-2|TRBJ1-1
CASSQVANTEAFF
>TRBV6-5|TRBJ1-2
CASSSRTGALGYTF
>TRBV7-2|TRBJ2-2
CASSSRVPGELFF
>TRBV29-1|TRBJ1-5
CSQGNQPQHF
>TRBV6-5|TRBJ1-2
CASLGVDPNYGYTF
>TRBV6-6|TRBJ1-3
CASSPRSGSWGSGNTIYF
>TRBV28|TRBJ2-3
CASSLSKFPDTQYF
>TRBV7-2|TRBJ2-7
CASSLEVSYEQYF
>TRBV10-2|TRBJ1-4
CASRDRAVEKLFF
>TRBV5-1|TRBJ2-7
CATLKTGRHEQYF
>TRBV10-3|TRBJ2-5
CAHGEGSKTQYF
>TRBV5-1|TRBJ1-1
CASSPTGENTEAFF
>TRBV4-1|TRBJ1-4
CASSQERGLANEKLFF
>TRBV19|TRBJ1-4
CASSSGVKLFF
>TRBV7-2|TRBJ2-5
CASSLARQGLGETQYF
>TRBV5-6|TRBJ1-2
CASSPPGSWDGYTF
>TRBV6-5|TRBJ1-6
CASRGFTSPLHF
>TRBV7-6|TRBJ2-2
CASSFKQVNTGELFF
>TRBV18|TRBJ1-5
CASSPAGGGNQPQHF
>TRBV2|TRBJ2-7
CASVDDRGLDEQYF
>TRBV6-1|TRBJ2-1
CASSEGASGYNEQFF
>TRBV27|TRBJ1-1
CASSVTGWGNTEAFF
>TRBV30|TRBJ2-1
CAWNAGTGARNEQFF
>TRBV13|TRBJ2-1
CASSLEAGTSGSNEQFF
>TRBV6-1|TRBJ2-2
CASSERRLGTGVTGELFF
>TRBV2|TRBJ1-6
CASSAYRVSGSPLHF
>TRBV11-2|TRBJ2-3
CASSLNGGQTQYF
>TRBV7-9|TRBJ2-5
CASSGRVSAQYF
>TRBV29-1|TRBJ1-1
CSVTGFGNTEAFF
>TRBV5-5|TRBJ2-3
CASSLAVSDGDTQYF
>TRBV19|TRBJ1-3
CASSVDRASGNTIYF
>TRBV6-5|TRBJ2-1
CASSYSGGNSYNEQFF
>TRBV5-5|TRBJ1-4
CASSAGPKGNEKLFF
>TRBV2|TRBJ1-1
CASSLERNTEAFF
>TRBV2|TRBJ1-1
CASSVRGGAFF
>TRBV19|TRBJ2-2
CATRLAGGPNTGELFF
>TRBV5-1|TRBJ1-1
CASSLGTGGSFTEAFF
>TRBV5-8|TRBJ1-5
CASSLAWVSGNQPQHF
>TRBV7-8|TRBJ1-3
CASSAGSGYTIYF
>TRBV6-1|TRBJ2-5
CASSETQLGTQYF
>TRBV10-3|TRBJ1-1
CAISALQGNTEAFF
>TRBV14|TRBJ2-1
CASSQAGLAGVEQFF
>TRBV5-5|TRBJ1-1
CASSFLGGGGTEAFF
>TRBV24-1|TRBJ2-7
CATSTGTSGATSYEQYF
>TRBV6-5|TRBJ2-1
CASSYGDGGIEQFF
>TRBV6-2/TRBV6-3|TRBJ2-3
CASSLAGDTQYF